Presented here are 5 T cell receptor beta chains from one specimen sequenced in a study of blood T cell repertoires in COVID-19. This table comes from immunoSEQ multiplex PCR, and its TCRdb copy is limited to in-frame clones, with some not included. The sample lists approximately 110,000 clones, under 75% seen once, with roughly 6% in the top ten. Sample: peripheral blood. The origin of the receptors is a man at least 80 years old with acute or convalescent COVID-19.

This chain uses TRBV28 with TRBJ2-7; tentatively, D is TRBD1 (6 bases). In germline, CDR1 is MDHEN, CDR2 SYDVKM. With 6 bases removed from V and 7 bases from J, the gap between germline ends came to 13 bases. The CDR3 consists of 12 residues. Here the CDR3 DNA reads TGTGCCAGCAGCTCCGGACAGAAAGAGCAGTACTTC. It encodes CASSSGQKEQYF.

The chain joins TRBV18 to TRBJ1-4, with unresolved D. This CDR3 is built from 14 residues. CDR1 is KGHSH, CDR2 LQKENI, per germline. V lost 6 bases and J 6 bases, leaving 14 bases between the germline ends. CDR3 DNA sequence: TGTGCCAGCTCCCCTTTGTACACCGATGAAAAACTGTTTTTT. This codes for CASSPLYTDEKLFF.

This sequence joins TRBV5-1 and TRBJ2-3, with 10 bases identical to TRBD2. Germline assignment: CDR1 SGHRS and CDR2 YFSETQ. This CDR3 is 16 amino acids long. Losses at the gene ends were 1 base for V and 4 bases for J; bases not matched to a gene: 6. The chain's CDR3 is CASSLMGLAQADTQYF. The CDR3 DNA is TGCGCCAGCAGCTTGATGGGACTAGCGCAGGCAGATACGCAGTATTTT.

This chain links TRBV28 with TRBJ2-7; D not resolved. This CDR3 has 12 amino acids. V was cut by 3 bases and J by 7 bases, with 10 bases left in between. CDR1 is MDHEN and CDR2 is SYDVKM in the germline V gene. CDR3 region: CASSLSRSEQYF. The DNA of the CDR3 is TGTGCCAGCAGTTTGAGTAGAAGTGAGCAGTACTTC. Combining the CDR3 with reference TRBV28 and TRBJ2-7 gives the whole variable domain DVKVTQSSRYLVKRTGEKVFLECVQDMDHENMFWYRQDPGLGLRLIYFSYDVKMKEKGDIPEGYSVSREKKERFSLILESASTNQTSMYLCASSLSRSEQYFGPGTRLTVT.

Remarks on this clone: This same CDR3 is encoded by further DNA sequences in the sample. This rearrangement joins TRBV4-1 to TRBJ1-1; no clear D gene. Trimming pared 1 base from V and 3 bases from J, leaving 12 bases between. The CDR3 runs 15 residues. CDR1 and CDR2 from the germline V gene are MGHRA and YSYEKL. The CDR3 reads CASSQGRVGDTEAFF. The DNA for the CDR3 is TGCGCCAGCAGCCAAGGGCGGGTGGGTGACACTGAAGCTTTCTTT.